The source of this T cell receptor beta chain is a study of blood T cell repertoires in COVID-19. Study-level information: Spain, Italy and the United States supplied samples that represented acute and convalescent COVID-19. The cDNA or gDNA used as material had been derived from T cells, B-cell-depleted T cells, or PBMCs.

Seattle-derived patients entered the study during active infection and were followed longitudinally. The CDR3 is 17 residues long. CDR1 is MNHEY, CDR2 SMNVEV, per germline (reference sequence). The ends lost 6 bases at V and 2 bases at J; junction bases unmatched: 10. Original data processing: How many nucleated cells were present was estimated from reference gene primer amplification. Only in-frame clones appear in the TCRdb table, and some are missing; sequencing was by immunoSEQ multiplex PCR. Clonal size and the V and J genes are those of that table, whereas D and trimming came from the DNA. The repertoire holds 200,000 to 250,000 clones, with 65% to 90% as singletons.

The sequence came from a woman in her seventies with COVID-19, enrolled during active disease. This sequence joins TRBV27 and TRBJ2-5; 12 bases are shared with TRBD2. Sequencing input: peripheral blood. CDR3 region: CASSHGGLAGPQETQYF. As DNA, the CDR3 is TGTGCCAGCAGCCACGGCGGACTAGCGGGGCCACAAGAGACCCAGTACTTC.